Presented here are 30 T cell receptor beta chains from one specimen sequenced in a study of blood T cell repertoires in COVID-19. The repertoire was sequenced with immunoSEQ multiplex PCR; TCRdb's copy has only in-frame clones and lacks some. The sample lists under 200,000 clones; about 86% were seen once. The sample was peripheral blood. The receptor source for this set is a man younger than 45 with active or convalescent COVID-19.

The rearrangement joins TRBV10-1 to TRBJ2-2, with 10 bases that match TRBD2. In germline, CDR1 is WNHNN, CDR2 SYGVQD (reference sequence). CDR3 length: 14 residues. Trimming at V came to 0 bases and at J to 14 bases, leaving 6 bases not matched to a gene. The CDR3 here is CASSESPSGSELFF. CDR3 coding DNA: TGCGCCAGCAGTGAGTCTCCTAGCGGGAGTGAACTGTTTTTT.

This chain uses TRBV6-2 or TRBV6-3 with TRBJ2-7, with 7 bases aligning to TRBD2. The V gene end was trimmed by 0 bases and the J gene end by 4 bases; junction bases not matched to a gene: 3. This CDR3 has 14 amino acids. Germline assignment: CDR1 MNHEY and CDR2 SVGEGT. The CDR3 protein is CASSYSGLLYEQYF. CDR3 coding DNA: TGTGCCAGCAGTTACTCGGGACTACTGTACGAGCAGTACTTC.

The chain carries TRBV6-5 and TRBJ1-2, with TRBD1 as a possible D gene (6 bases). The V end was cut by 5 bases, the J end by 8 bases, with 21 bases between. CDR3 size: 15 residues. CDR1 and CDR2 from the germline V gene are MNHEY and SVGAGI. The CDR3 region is CASSRDPTGFGGYTF. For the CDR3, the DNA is TGTGCCAGCAGTCGTGACCCCACAGGGTTTGGGGGCTACACCTTC.

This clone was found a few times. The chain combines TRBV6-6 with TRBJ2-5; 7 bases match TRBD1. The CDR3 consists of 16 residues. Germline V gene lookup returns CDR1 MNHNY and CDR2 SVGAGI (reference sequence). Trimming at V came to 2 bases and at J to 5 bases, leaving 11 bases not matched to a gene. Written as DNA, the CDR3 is TGTGCCAGCAGTTACCCCACCCGACAGGGCGAGGAGACCCAGTACTTC. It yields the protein CASSYPTRQGEETQYF.

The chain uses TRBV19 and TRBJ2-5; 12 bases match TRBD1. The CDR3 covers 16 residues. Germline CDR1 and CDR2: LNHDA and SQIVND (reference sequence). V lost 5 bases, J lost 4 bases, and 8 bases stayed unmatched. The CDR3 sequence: CASSDAGTGGRETQYF. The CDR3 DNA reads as TGTGCCAGTAGTGATGCCGGGACAGGGGGCAGAGAGACCCAGTACTTC.

In nucleotides, the CDR3 is TGTGCCAGCAGCCAACAGCACTTGGGGGCCAACGTCCTGACTTTC. This encodes CASSQQHLGANVLTF. The genes are TRBV5-8 and TRBJ2-6; D remains unclear. The ends were cut back, 4 bases at V and 4 bases at J, with 12 bases in the middle. The CDR3 has 15 residues. Germline loops: CDR1 SGHTS, CDR2 YDEGEE.

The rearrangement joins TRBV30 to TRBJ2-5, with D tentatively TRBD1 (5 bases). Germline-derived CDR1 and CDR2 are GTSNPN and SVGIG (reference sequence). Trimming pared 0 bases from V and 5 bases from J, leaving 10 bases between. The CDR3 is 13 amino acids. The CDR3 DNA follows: TGTGCCTGGAGTGTACCAGGGATGGAGACCCAGTACTTC. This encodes CAWSVPGMETQYF.

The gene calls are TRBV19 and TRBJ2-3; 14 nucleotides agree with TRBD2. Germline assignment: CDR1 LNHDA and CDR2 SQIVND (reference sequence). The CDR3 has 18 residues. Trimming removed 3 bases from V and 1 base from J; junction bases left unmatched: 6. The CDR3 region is CASSMLTSGGAGTDTQYF. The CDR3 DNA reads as TGTGCCAGTAGTATGTTGACTAGCGGGGGGGCCGGCACAGATACGCAGTATTTT.

The CDR3 here is CASSYSWTKISPLHF. The CDR3 bases are TGTGCCAGCAGTTACTCGTGGACAAAGATTTCACCCCTCCACTTT. The V call is TRBV6-5, the J call TRBJ1-6, with D possibly being TRBD1 (5 bases). The CDR3 spans 15 residues. Per the germline V gene, CDR1 is MNHEY and CDR2 is SVGAGI. Trimming stripped 0 bases from V and 9 bases from J, with 12 bases between.

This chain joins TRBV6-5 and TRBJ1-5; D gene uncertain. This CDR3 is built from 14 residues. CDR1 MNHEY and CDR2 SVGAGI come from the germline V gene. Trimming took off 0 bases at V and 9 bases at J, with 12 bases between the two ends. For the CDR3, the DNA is TGTGCCAGCAGTTACTCCCCTTGGGAGGGGCCCCAGCATTTT. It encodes CASSYSPWEGPQHF.

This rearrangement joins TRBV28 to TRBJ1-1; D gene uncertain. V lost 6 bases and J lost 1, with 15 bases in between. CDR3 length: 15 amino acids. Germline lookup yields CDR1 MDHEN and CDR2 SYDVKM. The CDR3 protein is CASRLGSAENTEAFF. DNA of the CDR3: TGTGCCAGCAGGCTCGGGTCGGCGGAGAACACTGAAGCTTTCTTT.

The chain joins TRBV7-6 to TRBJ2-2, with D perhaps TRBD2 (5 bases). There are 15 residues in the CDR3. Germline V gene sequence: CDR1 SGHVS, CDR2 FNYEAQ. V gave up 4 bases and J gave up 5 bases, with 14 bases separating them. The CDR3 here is CASSSEWTATGELFF. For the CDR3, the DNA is TGTGCCAGCAGCTCCGAATGGACTGCGACCGGGGAGCTGTTTTTT.

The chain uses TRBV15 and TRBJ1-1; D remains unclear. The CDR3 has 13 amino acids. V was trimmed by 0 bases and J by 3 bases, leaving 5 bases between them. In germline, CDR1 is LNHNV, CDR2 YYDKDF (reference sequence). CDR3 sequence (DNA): TGTGCCACCAGCAGAGATCGTTACACTGAAGCTTTCTTT. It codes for CATSRDRYTEAFF.

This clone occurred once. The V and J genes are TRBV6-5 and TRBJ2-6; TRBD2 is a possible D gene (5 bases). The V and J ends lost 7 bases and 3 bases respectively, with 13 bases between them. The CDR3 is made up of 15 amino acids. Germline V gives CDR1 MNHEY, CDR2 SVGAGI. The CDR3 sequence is CASTRRGLGANVLTF. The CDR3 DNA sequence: TGTGCCAGCACCCGCAGAGGGCTTGGGGCCAACGTCCTGACTTTC.

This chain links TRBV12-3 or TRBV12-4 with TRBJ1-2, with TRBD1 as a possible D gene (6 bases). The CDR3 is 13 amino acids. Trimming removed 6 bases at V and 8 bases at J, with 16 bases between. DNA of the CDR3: TGTGCCAGCAGACCGAACACAGGGTTCGGCTACACCTTC. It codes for CASRPNTGFGYTF.

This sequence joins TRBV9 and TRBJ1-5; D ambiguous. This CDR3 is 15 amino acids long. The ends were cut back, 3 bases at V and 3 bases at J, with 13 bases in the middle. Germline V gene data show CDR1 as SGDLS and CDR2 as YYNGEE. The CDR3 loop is CASSAGGQINQPQHF. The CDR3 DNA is TGTGCCAGCAGCGCGGGAGGGCAGATCAATCAGCCCCAGCATTTT. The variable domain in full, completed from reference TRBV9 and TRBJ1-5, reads DSGVTQTPKHLITATGQRVTLRCSPRSGDLSVYWYQQSLDQGLQFLIQYYNGEERAKGNILERFSAQQFPDLHSELNLSSLELGDSALYFCASSAGGQINQPQHFGDGTRLSIL.

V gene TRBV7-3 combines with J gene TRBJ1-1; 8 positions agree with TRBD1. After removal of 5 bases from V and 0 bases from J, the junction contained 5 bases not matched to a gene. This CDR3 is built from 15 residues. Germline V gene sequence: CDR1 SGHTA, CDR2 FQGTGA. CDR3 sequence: CASSPGTGLNTEAFF. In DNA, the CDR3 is TGTGCCAGCAGCCCCGGGACAGGCTTGAACACTGAAGCTTTCTTT.

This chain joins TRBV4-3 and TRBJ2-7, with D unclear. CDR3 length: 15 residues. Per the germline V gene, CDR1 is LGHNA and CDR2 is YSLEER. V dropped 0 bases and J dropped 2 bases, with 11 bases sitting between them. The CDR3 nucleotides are TGCGCCAGCAGCCAAGATGTGACTGGAGCCTACGAGCAGTACTTC. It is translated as CASSQDVTGAYEQYF.

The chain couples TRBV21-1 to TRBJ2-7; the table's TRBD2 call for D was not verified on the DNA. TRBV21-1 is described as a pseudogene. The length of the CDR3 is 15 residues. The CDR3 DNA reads TGTGCCAGCAGCGCCAGGTTTCGGGGGTGTGCCGAGCAGTACTTC. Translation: CASSARFRGCAEQYF.

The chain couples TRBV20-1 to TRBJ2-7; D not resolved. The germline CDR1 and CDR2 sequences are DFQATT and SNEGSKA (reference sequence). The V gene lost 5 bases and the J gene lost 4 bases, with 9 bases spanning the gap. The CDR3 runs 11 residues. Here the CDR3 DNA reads TGCAGTGCTTCCGACGGGTACGAGCAGTACTTC. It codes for CSASDGYEQYF.

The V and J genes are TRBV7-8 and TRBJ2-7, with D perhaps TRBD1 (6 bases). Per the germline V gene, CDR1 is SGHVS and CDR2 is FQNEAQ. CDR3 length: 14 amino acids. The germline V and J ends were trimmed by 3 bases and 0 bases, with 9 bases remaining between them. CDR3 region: CASSFVTGSYEQYV. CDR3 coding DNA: TGTGCCAGCAGCTTTGTGACAGGCTCCTACGAGCAGTACGTC.

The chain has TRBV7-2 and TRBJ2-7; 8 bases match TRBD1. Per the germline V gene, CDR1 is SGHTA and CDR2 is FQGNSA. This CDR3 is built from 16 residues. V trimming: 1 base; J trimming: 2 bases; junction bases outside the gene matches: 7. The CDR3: CASSLGVAGQAYEQYF. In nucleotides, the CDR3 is TGTGCCAGCAGCTTAGGGGTGGCGGGACAGGCCTACGAGCAGTACTTC.

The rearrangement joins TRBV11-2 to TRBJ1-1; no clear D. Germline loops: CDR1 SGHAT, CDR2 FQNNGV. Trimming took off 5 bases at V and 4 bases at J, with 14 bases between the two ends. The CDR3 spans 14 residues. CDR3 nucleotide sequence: TGTGCCAGCAGCCTGCCGACGTCAGGCACTGAAGCTTTCTTT. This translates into CASSLPTSGTEAFF. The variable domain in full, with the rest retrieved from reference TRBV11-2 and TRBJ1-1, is EAGVAQSPRYKIIEKRQSVAFWCNPISGHATLYWYQQILGQGPKLLIQFQNNGVVDDSQLPKDRFSAERLKGVDSTLKIQPAKLEDSAVYLCASSLPTSGTEAFFGQGTRLTVV.

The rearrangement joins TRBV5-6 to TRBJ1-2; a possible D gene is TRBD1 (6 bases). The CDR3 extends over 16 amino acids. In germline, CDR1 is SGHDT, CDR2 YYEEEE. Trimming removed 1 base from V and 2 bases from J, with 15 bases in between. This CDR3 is CASSLWGLPLNYGYTF. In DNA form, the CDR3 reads TGTGCCAGCAGCTTGTGGGGGCTCCCCTTAAACTATGGCTACACCTTC.

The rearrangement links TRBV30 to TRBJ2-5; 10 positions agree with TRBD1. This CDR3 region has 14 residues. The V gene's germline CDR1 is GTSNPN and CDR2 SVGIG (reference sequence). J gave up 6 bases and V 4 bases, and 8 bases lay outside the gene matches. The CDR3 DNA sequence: TGTGCCTGGATGGGACAGGGGATCGGAAAGACCCAGTACTTC. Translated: CAWMGQGIGKTQYF. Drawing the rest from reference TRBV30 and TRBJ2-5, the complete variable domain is SQTIHQWPATLVQPVGSPLSLECTVEGTSNPNLYWYRQAAGRGLQLLFYSVGIGQISSEVPQNLSASRPQDRQFILSSKKLLLSDSGFYLCAWMGQGIGKTQYFGPGTRLLVL.

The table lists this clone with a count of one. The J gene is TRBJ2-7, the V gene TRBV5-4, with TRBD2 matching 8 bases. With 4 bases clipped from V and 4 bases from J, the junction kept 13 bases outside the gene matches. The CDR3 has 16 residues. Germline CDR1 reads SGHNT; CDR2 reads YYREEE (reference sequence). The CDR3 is CASSTGSTSGTYEQYF. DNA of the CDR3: TGTGCCAGCAGCACTGGAAGCACTAGCGGAACATACGAGCAGTACTTC. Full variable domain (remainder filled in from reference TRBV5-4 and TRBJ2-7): ETGVTQSPTHLIKTRGQQVTLRCSSQSGHNTVSWYQQALGQGPQFIFQYYREEENGRGNFPPRFSGLQFPNYSSELNVNALELDDSALYLCASSTGSTSGTYEQYFGPGTRLTVT.

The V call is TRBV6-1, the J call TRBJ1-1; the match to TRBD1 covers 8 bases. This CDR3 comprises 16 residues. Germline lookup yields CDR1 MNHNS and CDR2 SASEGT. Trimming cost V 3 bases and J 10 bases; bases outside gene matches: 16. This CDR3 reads CASSEPSDGQGVGAFF. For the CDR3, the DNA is TGTGCCAGCAGTGAGCCCTCCGACGGACAGGGCGTAGGAGCTTTCTTT.

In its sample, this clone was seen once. The CDR3 DNA sequence: TGTGCCAGCAGTTTGGGGACAGGGGATAACTATGGCTACACCTTC. It yields the protein CASSLGTGDNYGYTF. The chain is built from TRBV27 and TRBJ1-2, with 10 nucleotides matching TRBD1. Germline V CDR1 and CDR2: MNHEY, SMNVEV (reference sequence). The V and J ends lost 3 bases and 1 base, in that order; junction bases with no gene match: 2. This CDR3 is 15 amino acids long.

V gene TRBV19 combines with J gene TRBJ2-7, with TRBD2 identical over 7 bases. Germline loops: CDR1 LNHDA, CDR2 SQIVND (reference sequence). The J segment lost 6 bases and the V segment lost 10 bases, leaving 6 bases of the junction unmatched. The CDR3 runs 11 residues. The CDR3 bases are TGTGCCACCGCGTGGGGGGGCGAGCAGTACGTC. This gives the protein CATAWGGEQYV.

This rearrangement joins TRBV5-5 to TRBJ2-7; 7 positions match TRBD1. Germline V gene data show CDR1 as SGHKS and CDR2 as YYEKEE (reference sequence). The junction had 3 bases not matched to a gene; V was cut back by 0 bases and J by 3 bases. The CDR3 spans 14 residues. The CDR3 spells CASSLVGGGYEQYF. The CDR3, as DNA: TGTGCCAGCAGCTTGGTAGGGGGCGGCTACGAGCAGTACTTC.